The entry that follows covers one T cell receptor (beta chain) sequence. The target of this receptor is not known. Base qualities are not recorded, but no much larger clone differs from it by a single base. This sample was taken from a study of cytomegalovirus exposure and HLA in healthy donors (dated by TCRdb to about 2017). Context from the whole study: In an earlier analysis of under 750 of the donors, 276 Gb of sequence data and some 120 million unique TCR beta sequences from approximately 180 million T cells were reported. About 300 gigabases of sequencing data and around 85 million unique TCR sequences made up an early release that covered 500 to 700 HLA-typed donors. Among the roughly 410 genotyped donors, 75% to 90% belonged to the genetic ancestry cluster associated with self-reported Caucasian donors. The aim of the study was to test whether cataloging public T cell receptors could identify signatures of past pathogen exposure. The T cell repertoires of several hundred subjects were profiled by immunosequencing and related to cytomegalovirus serostatus. In addition to the first cohort of 666 subjects, a separate validation cohort of some 120 different subjects was used. High-throughput TCR immunosequencing, statistical association of individual TCRs with disease status, and machine learning were combined to predict cytomegalovirus infection status. A later analysis re-analyzed previously published TCR beta repertoires from 660 or so donors and added high-resolution HLA genotyping to study TCR occurrence patterns. The later analysis used no new phenotypic data to find candidate immune exposures, relying instead on TCR beta sequences and their occurrence across donors. In an earlier analysis of 550 to 700 of the donors, high-throughput TCR beta sequencing was used to judge whether each TCR beta V gene segment behaved as functional or pseudogenic. Donor age, sex, ethnicity and CMV serostatus were compiled together with the repertoire data. A later genetic analysis used genome-wide SNP genotypes for 398 of the 666 donors, treating that subset as a discovery cohort. Every repertoire in the discovery cohort had been generated on one and the same sequencing platform. Both class I and class II loci were covered by HLA typing, at four-digit resolution. The number of typed donors differed by locus: about 620-640 for A, B, C, DRB1 and DQB1; approximately 520 for DQA1; fewer than 610 for DPA1; and some 430 for DPB1. Roughly five DR-DQ haplotypes were handled as single units for association and clustering because linkage in the cohort was strong. On average, 235,054 unique TCR beta nucleotide sequences were sequenced per donor among 398 genotyped donors of the cohort, with about 19% of those sequences being non-productive.

The library relied on the immunoSEQ multiplex PCR assay. The multiplex PCR relied on a mix of 60 forward primers for TCR Vbeta segments and 13 reverse primers for TCR Jbeta segments. A multiplex PCR assay on genomic DNA amplified the CDR3 region of rearranged TCR beta genes. On the Illumina HiSeq System, the amplified TCR beta libraries were sequenced as 87-base-pair reads. As for how the authors treated the data: A later analysis tallied around 82 million unique TCR beta chains across the 640 or so repertoires, and some 10 million of those chains were shared by two or more donors. Raw reads were error-corrected and collapsed into unique sequences with a nearest-neighbor algorithm that merged closely related sequences to remove PCR and sequencing errors. Alignment of CDR3 sequences to IMGT reference sequences was used to assign V, D and J gene segments. For a sequence to be retained, at least a six-nucleotide match to both a V gene segment and a J gene segment was required. A rearrangement counted as productive if the CDR3 had no stop codons and remained in frame with V and J, and every other rearrangement counted as non-productive. Following IMGT convention, CDR3 was defined as the stretch from the second conserved V-encoded cysteine up to the conserved J-encoded phenylalanine. Sequences without an unambiguous match to a single V gene segment were excluded from the earlier analysis of a few hundred of the donors. In an earlier analysis of several hundred of the donors, V segments were called functional above 56.7% productive rearrangements and were called segregating when the between-donor standard deviation exceeded 5%. To diagnose cytomegalovirus status from the catalog of TCR beta chain sequences, a statistical classification framework was built. In a later analysis, V and J genes were assigned by comparing TCR nucleotide sequences against IMGT/GENE-DB human TR gene sequences. A later analysis assigned CDR3 sequences and most-parsimonious VDJ recombination scenarios with the TCRdist pipeline. In a later analysis, each TCR beta chain was defined by its CDR3 amino acid sequence together with its V-gene family, and reads lacking a unique V-gene family were excluded. In a later analysis, 450 to 600 highly shared, low-generation-probability nucleotide sequences were removed to address suspected cross-contamination and a sequencing artifact. For each public chain, a later analysis derived a clonal expansion index from normalized ranks of inferred template counts within each repertoire. A later analysis computed generation probabilities with a VDJ recombination model fitted to out-of-frame rearrangements, and checked the results against IGoR. In a later analysis, TCR-TCR, TCR-HLA and TCR-CMV co-occurrence was scored with hypergeometric tests, and a repertoire-size bias correction was applied to TCR pairs. A later analysis estimated false discovery rates by permuting HLA or CMV assignments 20 times. In a later analysis, co-occurring TCRs were grouped with DBSCAN, and TCRdist sequence similarity was added when clustering was performed within HLA-allele-positive subsets. Co-occurrence clustering excluded repertoires with fewer than 30,000 or more than 120,000 public chains, plus five with anomalous nucleotide sharing. Not all clones reach the TCRdb copy of this immuneACCESS table, which keeps in-frame sequences only. Checked studies attribute under half of the gap to unresolved V genes and leave the rest unexplained. V and J calls and clone size are given by that table; D and trimming were obtained from the DNA. Within this sample are 160,000 or so clones, with around 77% of them counted one time only. Around 2.4% of the sample is taken by the ten largest.

The cohort consisted of 666 healthy bone marrow donors. At the time of sampling, every cohort member was nominally healthy, though immune exposures that went unrecorded were likely present. The donor tested CMV seronegative and was one of the 352 seronegative cohort members. A peripheral blood sample was collected from each donor, and TCR beta sequencing was performed on peripheral blood mononuclear cells. Genomic DNA was extracted from the blood cell samples with the Qiagen DNeasy Blood Extraction Kit. Points the paper makes about the study in general: A further reported finding was that TCR beta sequences accurately predicted the HLA-A and HLA-B alleles for most subjects in the first cohort. A later analysis found that most CMV-associated TCR beta chains appeared HLA-restricted, with HLA associations seemingly driven largely by CMV exposure. According to a later analysis, TCR association rates differed among HLA loci, with DRB1 alleles showing the most associated TCRs and HLA-C alleles showing the fewest. Compared with the roughly 700-donor mean, donors in an Asian-associated ancestry cluster had fewer N-insertions in productive TCRs, according to a later genetic analysis. In an earlier analysis of approximately 590 of the donors, most TCR beta V segments appeared in productive rearrangements about 90% or about 30% of the time, broadly matching IMGT annotations. The presence/absence analyses assumed that sequencing depth was roughly uniform across donors, and that assumption may not be true. In a later analysis, HLA-associated TCR beta chains were found to be more clonally expanded and to have lower generation probabilities than equally common non-associated chains. The study gave a list of 150 to 200 TCR beta chains associated with cytomegalovirus. Assigning TCR associations to individual alleles was difficult when HLA alleles, especially DR and DQ, strongly co-occurred. For the cohort, immune exposure information was limited to CMV serostatus. The cohort was sequenced for TCR beta chains only, and without alpha or paired-chain data the features that could be detected were limited. In a later analysis, around 17,000 TCR beta sequences were associated with specific HLA alleles at a false discovery rate of 0.05. A few of the identified cytomegalovirus-associated TCR beta chains were confirmed in vitro to be specific for cytomegalovirus antigens. The authors suggested that the approach could potentially be generalized to other disease states and immunological phenotypes. A later analysis reported that several top co-occurrence clusters appeared linked to parvovirus B19, influenza, CMV and Epstein-Barr virus. Because some donors lacked HLA typing at each locus, the association tests relied only on the typed subset. Across donors, most TCR sequences were observed very rarely, whereas some public TCRs were present in many individuals. A later genetic analysis associated a missense DCLRE1C variant with V-gene and J-gene trimming of TCR beta chains, and an independent cohort replicated the association. Cytomegalovirus status was reported to be diagnosed by the classifier with high specificity and sensitivity in both the original and validation cohorts. A group of highly shared sequence variants was considered likely to be a technical artifact of the sequencing pipeline. Over 15 rarely observed V segments, including chromosome 9 orphons, were excluded from the earlier analysis of about 500 of the donors because counts were too low. Correlated functional status among segregating V segments might reflect linkage disequilibrium, but an unknown experimental factor could not be ruled out.

Sequencing input: PBMCs. The TCR was taken from a man aged 60 to 69 in good health and CMV-seronegative.

The CDR3 in this case is CASSLALGRRSDTQYF. The bases are TGTGCCAGCAGCTTGGCTCTCGGGAGGAGGTCAGATACGCAGTATTTT. The chain is made from TRBV5-6 and TRBJ2-3; TRBD2 lines up with 7 middle nucleotides. The germline V gene sets CDR1 to SGHDT and CDR2 to YYEEEE. The CDR3 starts with the cysteine, ends with the phenylalanine, and has 16 residues. Only the CDR3 DNA stays, 48 bases, in frame from base 1. V and J are trimmed by 0 bases and 4 bases, and the gene matches miss 8 bases of the junction.